The 2 T cell receptor beta chains below were found in one sample sequenced in a study of blood T cells in healthy people across ages (dated by TCRdb to between 2014 and 2017). The protocol used for the library was 5' RACE. Sequencing was carried out with an Illumina HiSeq 2500. A second PCR of about 6 to 11 cycles was performed with a sample-barcoded 5' primer and a J-beta primer mix. Using fastp at Q25 and MiXCR, TCRdb reprocessed the public reads and kept productive beta chains. Rows matching on CDR3 protein sequence are summarized as one entry with the most common DNA and genes. Recorded for this sample are roughly 900,000 distinct CDR3 sequences; approximately 49% of them occurred a single time. Together, the top ten hold over 10% of the sample. Sequences were obtained from blood. Source of these receptors: a man aged 25-45 years in good health.

Remarks on this clonotype: One junction end disagrees with the germline gene, perhaps due to a read error. The J gene is TRBJ2-1, the V gene TRBV3-1; D is unresolved. The germline V gene has CDR1 LGHDT and CDR2 YNNKEL (reference sequence). This CDR3 comprises 11 residues. This CDR3 reads CAGSLNNEQFF. For the CDR3, the DNA is TGTGCCGGCAGCCTCAATAATGAGCAGTTCTTC.

This clonotype has only a few counts. The CDR3 DNA sequence: TGTGCCAGCAGCTTGACAGATATCTCCTACGAGCAGTACTTC. Amino acid sequence: CASSLTDISYEQYF. This chain joins TRBV6-5 and TRBJ2-7; weak D call: TRBD1 (5 bases). The germline V gene has CDR1 MNHEY and CDR2 SVGAGI. V lost 6 bases and J lost 0, with 12 bases in between. This CDR3 is built from 14 residues.